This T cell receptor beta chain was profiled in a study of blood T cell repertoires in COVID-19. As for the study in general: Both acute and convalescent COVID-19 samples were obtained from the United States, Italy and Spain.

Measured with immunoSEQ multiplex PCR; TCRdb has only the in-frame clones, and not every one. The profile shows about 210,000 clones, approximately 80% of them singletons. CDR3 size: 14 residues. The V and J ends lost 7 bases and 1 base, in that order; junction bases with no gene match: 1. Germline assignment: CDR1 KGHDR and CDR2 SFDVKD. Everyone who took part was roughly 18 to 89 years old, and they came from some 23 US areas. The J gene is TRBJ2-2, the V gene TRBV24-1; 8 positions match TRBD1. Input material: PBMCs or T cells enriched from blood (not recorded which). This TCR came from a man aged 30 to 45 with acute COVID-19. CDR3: CATRGQVNTGELFF. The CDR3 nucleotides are TGTGCCACCAGGGGACAGGTGAACACCGGGGAGCTGTTTTTT.